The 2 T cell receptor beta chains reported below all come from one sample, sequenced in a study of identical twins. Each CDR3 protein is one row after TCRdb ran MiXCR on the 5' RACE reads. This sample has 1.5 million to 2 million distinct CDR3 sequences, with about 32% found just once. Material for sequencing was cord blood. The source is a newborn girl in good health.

The CDR3 region has the DNA TGCAGTGCTAGAGTTTTTGGGACAGGGCAGGAGACCCAGTACTTC. It is translated as CSARVFGTGQETQYF. V gene TRBV20-1 combines with J gene TRBJ2-5; TRBD1 agrees at 9 bases. The CDR3 spans 15 residues. V was clipped by 1 base and J by 5 bases; unmatched bases: 8. The germline V gene has CDR1 DFQATT and CDR2 SNEGSKA (reference sequence).

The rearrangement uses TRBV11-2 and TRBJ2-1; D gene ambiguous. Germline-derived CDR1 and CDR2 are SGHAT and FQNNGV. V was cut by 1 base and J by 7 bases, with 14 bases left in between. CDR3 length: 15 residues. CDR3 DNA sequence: TGTGCCAGCAGCTTAGCCAGCCGGGCAGGAAATGAGCAGTTCTTC. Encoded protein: CASSLASRAGNEQFF.